This note documents a single T cell receptor beta chain sequence. Its antigen is not identified. Generated by immunoSEQ multiplex PCR, the TCRdb table keeps only in-frame clones and is missing some. The table includes roughly 11,000 clones, about 84% detected once. This sample is drawn from a study of T cells in localized non-small cell lung cancer. General study findings and limits: There were a median roughly 60 of the top 100 tumor clones appearing in adjacent lung.

Trimming took 0 bases from V and 4 from J, leaving 9 bases between them. The germline CDR1 and CDR2 sequences are MNHEY and SMNVEV (reference sequence). This CDR3 region has 14 residues. The TCR comes from a male donor at least 60 years old with stage I lung adenocarcinoma. This sequence joins TRBV27 and TRBJ2-5; possible D gene TRBD2, 5 bases. The material sequenced was peripheral blood, taken before any cancer treatment. The CDR3 DNA reads TGTGCCAGCAGTTTATCGCGGGTGTCAGAGACCCAGTACTTC. Translating it yields CASSLSRVSETQYF.